This is a list of T cell receptor beta chains from one sample in a study of PD-L1 blockade in urothelial cancer. Assay: immunoSEQ multiplex PCR; the TCRdb copy retains only in-frame clones and omits some. Of under 95,000 clones listed, 84% are singletons. The sample was PBMCs, taken around atezolizumab (anti-PD-L1) treatment. These receptors originate from a man aged 55 to 69 with urothelial cancer. Each CDR3 is given with its conserved first and last residue. The order of the fields is CDR3 length, V gene, J gene, CDR3 protein.

length: 15
V: TRBV7-9
J: TRBJ2-3
CDR3: CASSLQGARENTQYF

length: 15
V: TRBV2
J: TRBJ1-5
CDR3: CASSSDRGRSQPQHF

length: 13
V: TRBV29-1
J: TRBJ2-5
CDR3: CSSSTGAGKTQYF

length: 14
V: TRBV7-2
J: TRBJ2-2
CDR3: CASSPGEYTGELFF

length: 16
V: TRBV5-1
J: TRBJ2-7
CDR3: CASSLWDRGDSYEQYF

length: 16
V: TRBV30
J: TRBJ2-1
CDR3: CAWGGQSVQGVNEQFF

length: 18
V: TRBV4-1
J: TRBJ1-2
CDR3: CASSQARLTRQGGYGYTF

length: 14
V: TRBV6-6
J: TRBJ2-3
CDR3: CASRTTGGTDTQYF

length: 14
V: TRBV10-3
J: TRBJ2-1
CDR3: CAISLGGTYNEQFF

length: 15
V: TRBV5-1
J: TRBJ2-3
CDR3: CASRTGTSGTDTQYF

length: 16
V: TRBV6-6
J: TRBJ2-3
CDR3: CASSSPGTSGTDTQYF

length: 15
V: TRBV7-2
J: TRBJ2-2
CDR3: CASSFGTGVTGELFF

length: 16
V: TRBV25-1
J: TRBJ1-6
CDR3: CASSELRTGFNSPLHF

length: 12
V: TRBV25-1
J: TRBJ2-3
CDR3: CASSPSLDTQYF

length: 14
V: TRBV6-5
J: TRBJ2-7
CDR3: CASSYSPGSYEQYF

length: 20
V: TRBV2
J: TRBJ2-2
CDR3: CASTSAAAGGSAPLTGELFF

length: 15
V: TRBV9
J: TRBJ2-5
CDR3: CASSPSGLDQETQYF

length: 16
V: TRBV5-6
J: TRBJ2-1
CDR3: CASSRTGTSGRGEQFF